This entry lists 3 T cell receptor beta chains sequenced from one sample in a study of blood T cell repertoires in COVID-19. This table comes from immunoSEQ multiplex PCR, and its TCRdb copy is limited to in-frame clones, with some not included. The sample has roughly 200,000 clones; approximately 80% are singletons. Material for sequencing was peripheral blood. Receptors were obtained from a man aged 35-49 years with acute or convalescent COVID-19.

The chain carries TRBV7-2 and TRBJ1-1; D remains ambiguous. The germline CDR1 and CDR2 sequences are SGHTA and FQGNSA. V was clipped by 0 bases and J by 5 bases, with 10 bases between them. The CDR3 extends over 14 amino acids. CDR3: CASSLAGGRTEAFF. The CDR3 nucleotides are TGTGCCAGCAGCTTAGCGGGAGGGCGTACTGAAGCTTTCTTT.

This chain links TRBV5-5 with TRBJ1-2, with D possibly being TRBD1 (5 bases). V lost 0 bases and J lost 5, with 5 bases in between. Per germline, CDR1 SGHKS and CDR2 YYEKEE (reference sequence). This CDR3 spans 12 amino acids. Written as DNA, the CDR3 is TGTGCCAGCAGCTTGGCAGGGTATGGCTACACCTTC. This gives the protein CASSLAGYGYTF.

The chain links TRBV10-3 to TRBJ1-1; D gene unclear. In germline, CDR1 is ENHRY, CDR2 SYGVKD. The CDR3 is 13 residues long. The V end was cut by 6 bases, the J end by 1 base, with 9 bases between. The CDR3 DNA follows: TGTGCCATCAGGCCGCAGGAGAACACTGAAGCTTTCTTT. It translates to CAIRPQENTEAFF.